Following are 11 T cell receptor beta chains from one sample sequenced in a study of blood T cell repertoires in COVID-19 (TCRdb year 2020). Library generation was performed with the immunoSEQ multiplex PCR assay. TCRdb stores this immuneACCESS table with in-frame sequences only. Part of the clones is absent; in the studies checked, under half of the shortfall reflects unresolved V genes, and no reason is known for the rest. The sample contains roughly 140,000 clones, about 87% of them found a single time. In total, the top ten clones hold 8% to 13% of the sample. The sequencing sample was made of peripheral blood. These receptors were collected from an elderly woman with acute or convalescent COVID-19.

The chain links TRBV5-1 to TRBJ1-5, with D perhaps matching TRBD1 (5 bases). Trimming cost V 3 bases and J 2 bases, with 12 bases left between them. This CDR3 spans 15 amino acids. Germline-derived CDR1 and CDR2 are SGHRS and YFSETQ. CDR3 in amino acids: CASSWGGDGNQPQHF. The CDR3 DNA follows: TGCGCCAGCAGCTGGGGGGGAGATGGCAATCAGCCCCAGCATTTT.

The V call is TRBV19, the J call TRBJ1-6, with D maybe TRBD1 (5 bases). Germline values: CDR1 LNHDA, CDR2 SQIVND (reference sequence). V dropped 2 bases and J dropped 0 bases, with 11 bases sitting between them. The CDR3 consists of 17 residues. In DNA, the CDR3 is TGTGCCAGTAGTATACAGGGTCTCAGCTCCTATAATTCACCCCTCCACTTT. The encoded protein is CASSIQGLSSYNSPLHF.

This clone was found a few times. V and J are TRBV6-6 and TRBJ1-3, with a weak D call TRBD1 (5 bases). Between the trimmed V and J ends, which lost 2 bases and 1 base, there was a span of 6 bases. The CDR3 extends over 14 amino acids. Per the germline V gene, CDR1 is MNHNY and CDR2 is SVGAGI (reference sequence). The CDR3 spells CASSYGGSGNTIYF. The CDR3 DNA follows: TGTGCCAGCAGTTACGGGGGGTCTGGAAACACCATATATTTT.

The chain employs TRBV5-1 and TRBJ1-2, with a tentative D call TRBD1 (5 bases). This CDR3 is built from 14 residues. Germline lookup yields CDR1 SGHRS and CDR2 YFSETQ. Deletions cut 4 bases from V and 5 bases from J, with 15 bases between. The DNA of the CDR3 is TGCGCCAGCAGCGAGGCCGGGACTGGATATGGCTACACCTTC. Residues: CASSEAGTGYGYTF.

The CDR3 here is CASSQDPAGSYNEQFF. In DNA form, the CDR3 reads TGTGCCAGCAGCCAAGATCCGGCCGGGAGCTACAATGAGCAGTTCTTC. The chain links TRBV7-6 to TRBJ2-1; D possibly corresponds to TRBD2 (6 bases). The CDR3 has 16 residues. In germline, CDR1 is SGHVS, CDR2 FNYEAQ. The ends were cut back, 5 bases at V and 3 bases at J, with 17 bases in the middle.

CDR3: CASSFGQGEAKNIQYF. The CDR3 DNA is TGTGCCAGCAGCTTTGGGCAGGGGGAAGCCAAAAACATTCAGTACTTC. The J gene is TRBJ2-4, the V gene TRBV11-1; 7 nucleotides line up with TRBD1. Germline V CDR1 and CDR2: SGHAT, FQDESV (reference sequence). The CDR3 covers 16 residues. Trimming removed 3 bases from V and 0 bases from J; junction bases left unmatched: 5.

The genes are TRBV6-5 and TRBJ1-1, with D maybe TRBD1 (5 bases). Trimming took off 10 bases at V and 5 bases at J, with 20 bases between the two ends. The CDR3 spans 14 residues. In germline, CDR1 is MNHEY, CDR2 SVGAGI. Here the CDR3 DNA reads TGTGCCATCGCACCCTTAACCCAGGGAACTGAAGCTTTCTTT. Translation gives CAIAPLTQGTEAFF.

This rearrangement joins TRBV19 to TRBJ2-5, with 10 bases lining up with TRBD1. After removal of 4 bases from V and 3 bases from J, the junction contained 5 bases not matched to a gene. Germline-derived CDR1 and CDR2 are LNHDA and SQIVND (reference sequence). The CDR3 runs to 15 residues. CDR3 coding DNA: TGTGCCAGTAGTACTCCAGGGACAGGGGAAGAGACCCAGTACTTC. Residues: CASSTPGTGEETQYF.

The rearrangement links TRBV15 to TRBJ2-5, with D possibly TRBD2 on 6 matching bases. Germline CDR1 reads LNHNV; CDR2 reads YYDKDF (reference sequence). CDR3 size: 13 residues. V was cut by 8 bases and J by 7 bases, with 17 bases left in between. In DNA, the CDR3 is TGTGCCACCGGGACGGGGGTCCTCGGGACCCAGTACTTC. Amino acid sequence: CATGTGVLGTQYF. Filled out from reference TRBV15 and TRBJ2-5, the complete variable domain reads DAMVIQNPRYQVTQFGKPVTLSCSQTLNHNVMYWYQQKSSQAPKLLFHYYDKDFNNEADTPDNFQSRRPNTSFCFLDIRSPGLGDTAMYLCATGTGVLGTQYFGPGTRLLVL.

CDR3 bases: TGTGCCAGCACCCCCGTTGGGGGGGTAGGCAATGAGCAGTTCTTC. Its translation is CASTPVGGVGNEQFF. The V call is TRBV6-5, the J call TRBJ2-1; 7 nucleotides match TRBD2. Germline CDR1 is MNHEY and CDR2 is SVGAGI. With 7 bases clipped from V and 6 bases from J, the junction kept 12 bases outside the gene matches. The CDR3 runs 15 residues.

The chain uses TRBV5-1 and TRBJ1-1; perhaps TRBD1 as D (6 bases). Germline CDR1 and CDR2: SGHRS and YFSETQ. Trimming took 3 bases from V and 3 from J, leaving 9 bases between them. This CDR3 spans 13 amino acids. CDR3 loop: CASSSTGYTEAFF. The CDR3 DNA follows: TGCGCCAGCAGCTCCACAGGGTACACTGAAGCTTTCTTT.